Given below is one T cell receptor (beta chain) in context. Its antigen is unidentified. Trimming at V came to 0 bases and at J to 4 bases, leaving 4 bases not matched to a gene. Germline V lookup: CDR1 LGHNA, CDR2 YNFKEQ. CDR3 length equals 16 residues. The protocol was immunoSEQ multiplex PCR, while the TCRdb copy is restricted to in-frame clones and leaves out a portion. The table shows roughly 86,000 clones, with about nine tenths occurring only once. Time point here: week 47, end of study. A 20-mer mutant IDH1 peptide at 300 ug was injected subcutaneously with topical imiquimod. Patients received eight vaccinations in weeks 1, 3, 5, 7, 11, 15, 19, 23. This specimen comes from a study of a mutant IDH1 vaccine in newly diagnosed glioma. In the study overall: The first vaccination came 4-6 weeks after radiotherapy alone, or with temozolomide cycles. A roughly 60% male, 37.5% female split and a mean age of about 40 years characterized treated patients.

The chain uses TRBV4-2 and TRBJ2-1; TRBD2 matches 9 bases. The TCR sequence derives from a woman in her fifties or sixties with glioma. The input for sequencing was PBMCs, taken from a glioma patient whose treatment included an IDH1 peptide vaccine. This chain's CDR3 is CASSQDPAGGYNEQFF. In DNA form, the CDR3 reads TGTGCCAGCAGCCAAGATCCAGCGGGAGGATACAATGAGCAGTTCTTC.